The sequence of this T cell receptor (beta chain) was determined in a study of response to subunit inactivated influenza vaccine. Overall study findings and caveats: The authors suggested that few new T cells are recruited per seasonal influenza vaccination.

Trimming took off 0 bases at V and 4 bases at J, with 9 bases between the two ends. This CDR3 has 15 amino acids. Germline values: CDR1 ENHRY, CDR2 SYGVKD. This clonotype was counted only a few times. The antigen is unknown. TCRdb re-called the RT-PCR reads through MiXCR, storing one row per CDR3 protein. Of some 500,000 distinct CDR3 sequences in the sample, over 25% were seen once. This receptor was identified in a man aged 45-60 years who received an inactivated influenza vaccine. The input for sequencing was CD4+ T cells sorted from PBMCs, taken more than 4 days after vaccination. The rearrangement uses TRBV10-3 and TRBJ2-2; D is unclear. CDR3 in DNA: TGTGCCATCAGTGAGTCGGCAGGAAGCACCGGGGAGCTGTTTTTT. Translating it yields CAISESAGSTGELFF.